Detailed here is one T cell receptor (beta chain). Its specificity is unknown. TCRdb re-derived calls from the 5' RACE reads in MiXCR, one entry per CDR3 protein. This sample has 500,000 to 550,000 distinct CDR3 sequences, with about an eighth found just once. This entry is derived from a study of CD8 T cells in ankylosing spondylitis. Study-level points and caveats: Ankylosing spondylitis blood appeared to carry a characteristic TCR beta motif of roughly eight highly homologous variants.

There are 15 residues in the CDR3. From germline, CDR1 is SGHTA and CDR2 FQGNSA. Trimming removed 5 bases at V and 5 bases at J, with 18 bases between. This chain connects TRBV7-2 to TRBJ2-5; TRBD1 might be the D (6 bases). The sequence was collected from a male donor with ankylosing spondylitis. Sequenced input: blood, either unsorted or a sorted T cell fraction (not recorded which). The CDR3 loop is CASSPYRARVETQYF. In nucleotides, the CDR3 is TGTGCCAGCAGCCCCTACAGGGCCCGGGTCGAGACCCAGTACTTC.